There are many counts of the clone carrying this TCR beta chain. What it binds is unknown. Using its own MiXCR run on the reads, TCRdb lists one record per CDR3 protein. The table has 250,000 to 300,000 distinct CDR3 sequences, around 8.7% seen once; the top ten hold roughly 16%. This sample is drawn from a study of T cell repertoires in cytomegalovirus infection. Study details: CMV infection plus the matching HLA type was flagged by public TCR beta signatures. Overall study results and limits: HLA-C-restricted TCR beta clonotypes specific for CMV led the ex vivo response. The cumulative frequency of public TCR beta families identified carriers of CMV plus the relevant HLA.

The sequencing sample was made of PBMCs. This receptor was taken from a human donor in good health (CMV status not recorded). Some clones in this sample may be carry-over from other donors' samples.

CDR3 sequence (DNA): TGTGCCAGCAGCTTAACGTTGGCGGGGGGGTCAGATACGCAGTATTTT. Its protein product is CASSLTLAGGSDTQYF. V usage is TRBV7-3 and J usage is TRBJ2-3; 9 nucleotides align to TRBD2. V shed 0 bases, J shed 4 bases, and the junction held 5 bases outside the gene matches. Germline V lookup: CDR1 SGHTA, CDR2 FQGTGA. The CDR3 is 16 amino acids.